One sample yielded the 18 T cell receptor beta chains listed below, sequenced in a study of blood T cell repertoires in COVID-19. Generated by immunoSEQ multiplex PCR, the TCRdb table keeps only in-frame clones and is missing some. The sample lists approximately 150,000 clones, 80% to 90% occurring once. The sample comprised peripheral blood. These receptors all stem from a man older than 75 with acute or convalescent COVID-19.

This clone was observed a single time. The chain carries TRBV5-1 and TRBJ2-2; TRBD1 matches 8 bases. CDR1 and CDR2 from the germline V gene are SGHRS and YFSETQ. Unmatched junction bases numbered 7, after V lost 2 bases and J lost 7 bases. The CDR3 runs to 15 residues. The CDR3 sequence is CASSFAGQGIGELFF. The DNA for the CDR3 is TGCGCCAGCAGCTTTGCCGGACAGGGAATCGGGGAGCTGTTTTTT. Full variable domain (rest looked up from reference TRBV5-1 and TRBJ2-2): KAGVTQTPRYLIKTRGQQVTLSCSPISGHRSVSWYQQTPGQGLQFLFEYFSETQRNKGNFPGRFSGRQFSNSRSEMNVSTLELGDSALYLCASSFAGQGIGELFFGEGSRLTVL.

The chain couples TRBV6-5 to TRBJ2-3, with D unclear. V was trimmed by 6 bases and J by 2 bases, leaving 9 bases between them. CDR1 and CDR2 (germline): MNHEY, SVGAGI. This CDR3 is 13 amino acids long. CDR3 sequence reads: CASRLHATDTQYF. CDR3 nucleotides: TGTGCCAGCAGACTTCACGCCACAGATACGCAGTATTTT.

CDR3: CASSLRLQGAGETQYF. The CDR3 DNA follows: TGTGCCAGCAGCCTCCGTCTACAGGGGGCGGGCGAGACCCAGTACTTC. The chain employs TRBV7-8 and TRBJ2-5, with 9 bases matching TRBD1. The CDR3 extends over 16 amino acids. J was trimmed by 5 bases and V by 5 bases; bases with no gene match: 12. Per the germline V gene, CDR1 is SGHVS and CDR2 is FQNEAQ.

This chain uses TRBV10-2 with TRBJ2-7, with D possibly being TRBD1 (6 bases). This CDR3 comprises 14 residues. V lost 5 bases, J lost 0 bases, and 11 bases lay in between. Germline V gene sequence: CDR1 WSHSY, CDR2 SAAADI. CDR3 protein: CASSRRGNSYEQYF. The CDR3 region has the DNA TGCGCCAGCAGTCGCAGGGGCAACTCCTACGAGCAGTACTTC.

The sample holds many counts of this clone. The chain combines TRBV24-1 with TRBJ1-2, with 7 nucleotides matching TRBD1. The germline V gene has CDR1 KGHDR and CDR2 SFDVKD. This CDR3 has 16 residues. Trimming at V came to 0 bases and at J to 4 bases, leaving 7 bases not matched to a gene. CDR3 loop: CATSDLSPAGGYGYTF. The CDR3 nucleotides are TGTGCCACCAGTGATTTGTCCCCAGCAGGGGGCTATGGCTACACCTTC.

This clone came up once. The chain carries TRBV11-2 and TRBJ2-6, with D tentatively TRBD1 (5 bases). The CDR3 runs to 15 residues. Trimming left V 5 bases short and J 1 base short, with 9 bases between. Looked up from germline, CDR1 is SGHAT and CDR2 is FQNNGV. CDR3: CASSKGVSGANVLTF. The CDR3, as DNA: TGTGCCAGCAGCAAAGGGGTTTCTGGGGCCAACGTCCTGACTTTC.

This clone was observed a few times. This chain joins TRBV27 and TRBJ2-5, with 7 bases fitting TRBD2. Germline CDR1 MNHEY, CDR2 SMNVEV (reference sequence). Trimming took 3 bases from V and 5 from J; bases not matched to a gene: 9. The CDR3 loop spans 15 amino acids. In DNA, the CDR3 is TGTGCCAGCAGTTTGGGGGGGGGTTTACGGGAGACCCAGTACTTC. Protein sequence: CASSLGGGLRETQYF.

V is TRBV15 and J is TRBJ2-1, with TRBD2 matching over 8 bases. The CDR3 extends over 18 amino acids. The V gene end was trimmed by 5 bases and the J gene end by 7 bases; junction bases not matched to a gene: 19. Germline loops: CDR1 LNHNV, CDR2 YYDKDF (reference sequence). The CDR3 here is CATSQRRRGAERGNEQFF. DNA for the CDR3: TGTGCCACCAGCCAGCGGCGTAGAGGTGCGGAGCGGGGGAATGAGCAGTTCTTC.

V and J are TRBV18 and TRBJ1-1; 7 nucleotides align to TRBD1. The trim removed 0 bases at V and 1 base at J, leaving 5 bases unmatched. Germline-derived CDR1 and CDR2 are KGHSH and LQKENI. The CDR3 is 16 residues long. The CDR3 region has the DNA TGTGCCAGCTCACCACCGGGACAGCTAAGGAACACTGAAGCTTTCTTT. It encodes CASSPPGQLRNTEAFF. The full variable domain, with the rest looked up from reference TRBV18 and TRBJ1-1, is NAGVMQNPRHLVRRRGQEARLRCSPMKGHSHVYWYRQLPEEGLKFMVYLQKENIIDESGMPKERFSAEFPKEGPSILRIQQVVRGDSAAYFCASSPPGQLRNTEAFFGQGTRLTVV.

This chain joins TRBV9 and TRBJ2-3, with TRBD1 identical over 8 bases. CDR1 is SGDLS, CDR2 YYNGEE, per germline. This CDR3 spans 14 amino acids. V trimming: 5 bases; J trimming: 2 bases; junction bases outside the gene matches: 4. DNA for the CDR3: TGTGCCAGCAGGGCAGGGGGCGCCACAGATACGCAGTATTTT. It translates to CASRAGGATDTQYF.

The CDR3 region is CATKMGGPNDEQFF. CDR3 bases: TGTGCCACCAAGATGGGAGGCCCCAACGATGAGCAGTTCTTC. The J gene is TRBJ2-1, the V gene TRBV24-1, with a possible D match to TRBD2 (6 bases). This CDR3 comprises 14 residues. Germline CDR1 reads KGHDR; CDR2 reads SFDVKD. The germline V and J ends were trimmed by 8 bases and 8 bases, with 18 bases remaining between them.

The chain carries TRBV7-9 and TRBJ2-3; weak D call: TRBD2 (6 bases). The CDR3 spans 15 residues. The germline V gene encodes CDR1 SEHNR and CDR2 FQNEAQ (reference sequence). Trimming shortened V by 4 bases and J by 0 bases, and 11 bases separated the two germline ends. The CDR3 bases are TGTGCCAGCAGCTCGGGGGACGGAAGCACAGATACGCAGTATTTT. It is translated as CASSSGDGSTDTQYF.

The chain combines TRBV5-4 with TRBJ2-5, with a tentative D call TRBD1 (5 bases). CDR1 is SGHNT, CDR2 YYREEE, per germline (reference sequence). The CDR3 has 15 residues. V dropped 0 bases and J dropped 5 bases, with 14 bases sitting between them. DNA for the CDR3: TGTGCCAGCAGCTTGGCGCTGGGGCTTGGTGAGACCCAGTACTTC. Its translation: CASSLALGLGETQYF.

The rearrangement joins TRBV5-1 to TRBJ1-6; 9 bases fit TRBD1. Per the germline V gene, CDR1 is SGHRS and CDR2 is YFSETQ. V trimming: 4 bases; J trimming: 5 bases; junction bases outside the gene matches: 4. The CDR3 loop spans 15 amino acids. This chain's CDR3 is CASSQGQGNNSPLHF. Written as DNA, the CDR3 is TGCGCCAGCAGCCAAGGACAGGGGAATAATTCACCCCTCCACTTT.

This sequence joins TRBV29-1 and TRBJ1-2; 9 nucleotides match TRBD1. V lost 6 bases, J lost 5 bases, and 7 bases stayed unmatched. CDR1 is SQVTM and CDR2 is ANQGSEA in the germline V gene. The CDR3 is 13 residues long. The CDR3 DNA is TGCAGCGTGACGGACAGGGGAAGGTATGGCTACACCTTC. The encoded protein is CSVTDRGRYGYTF.

This chain joins TRBV5-3 and TRBJ2-5; TRBD2 agrees at 14 bases. TRBV5-3 is known as an ORF, though its function is uncertain. V shed 1 base and J 4 bases; nucleotides not matched to a gene: 6. This CDR3 region has 17 residues. The CDR3 loop reads CARSLRLAGGPGETQYF. CDR3 coding DNA: TGTGCCAGAAGCTTGCGACTAGCGGGGGGGCCCGGAGAGACCCAGTACTTC.

This chain uses TRBV29-1 with TRBJ1-6; 12 bases are a match to TRBD1. The CDR3 runs 17 residues. The junction had 7 bases not matched to a gene; V was cut back by 7 bases and J by 0 bases. The germline V gene encodes CDR1 SQVTM and CDR2 ANQGSEA. DNA for the CDR3: TGCAGCGCTCCGGGGACAGGGGGCCTCTCCTATAATTCACCCCTCCACTTT. It codes for CSAPGTGGLSYNSPLHF.

This chain links TRBV3-1 (or the pseudogene TRBV3-2) with TRBJ1-2, with D perhaps TRBD1 (6 bases). V was clipped by 0 bases and J by 7 bases, with 18 bases between them. The CDR3 loop spans 16 amino acids. CDR1 is LGHDT, CDR2 YNNKEL, per germline (reference sequence). The CDR3 DNA reads as TGTGCCAGCAGCCAAGATTTGGGGGGGCCTGGCGGTGGCTACACCTTC. This encodes CASSQDLGGPGGGYTF.